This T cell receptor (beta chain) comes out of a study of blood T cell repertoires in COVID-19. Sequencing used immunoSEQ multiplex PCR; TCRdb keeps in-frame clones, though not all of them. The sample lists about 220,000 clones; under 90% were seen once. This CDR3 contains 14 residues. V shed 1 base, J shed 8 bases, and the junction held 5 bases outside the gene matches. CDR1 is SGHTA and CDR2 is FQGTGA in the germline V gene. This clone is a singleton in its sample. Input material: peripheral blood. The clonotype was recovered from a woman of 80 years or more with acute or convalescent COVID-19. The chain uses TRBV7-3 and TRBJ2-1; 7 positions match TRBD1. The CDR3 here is CASSLMAGTDEQFF. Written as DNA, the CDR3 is TGTGCCAGCAGCTTAATGGCAGGGACAGATGAGCAGTTCTTC.